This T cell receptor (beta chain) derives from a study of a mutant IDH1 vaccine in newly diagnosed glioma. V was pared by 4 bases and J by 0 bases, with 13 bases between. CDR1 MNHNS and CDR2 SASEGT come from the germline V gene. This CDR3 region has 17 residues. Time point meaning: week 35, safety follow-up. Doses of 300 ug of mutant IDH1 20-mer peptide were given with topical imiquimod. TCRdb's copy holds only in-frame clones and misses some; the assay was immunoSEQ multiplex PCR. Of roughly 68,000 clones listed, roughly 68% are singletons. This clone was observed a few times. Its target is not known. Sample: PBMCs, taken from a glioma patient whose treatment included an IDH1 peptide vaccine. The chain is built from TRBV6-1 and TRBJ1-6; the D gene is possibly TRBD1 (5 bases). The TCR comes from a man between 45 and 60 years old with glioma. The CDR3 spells CASSGGGFGSYNSPLHF. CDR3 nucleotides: TGTGCCAGCAGTGGGGGGGGATTCGGCTCCTATAATTCACCCCTCCACTTT.